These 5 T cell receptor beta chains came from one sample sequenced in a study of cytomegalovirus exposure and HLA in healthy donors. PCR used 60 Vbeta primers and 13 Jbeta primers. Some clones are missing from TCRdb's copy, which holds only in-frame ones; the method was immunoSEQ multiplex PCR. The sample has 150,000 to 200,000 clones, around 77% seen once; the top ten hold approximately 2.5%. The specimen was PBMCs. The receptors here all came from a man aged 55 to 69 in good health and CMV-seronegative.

CDR3 coding DNA: TGTGCCAGCAGCGTAGGCGTAGCGGGAGTGATGGATGAGCAGTTCTTC. Its protein is CASSVGVAGVMDEQFF. The chain uses TRBV9 and TRBJ2-1, with 9 bases that match TRBD2. This CDR3 spans 16 amino acids. Germline CDR1 and CDR2: SGDLS and YYNGEE. The V gene end was trimmed by 0 bases and the J gene end by 8 bases; junction bases not matched to a gene: 9.

CDR3 sequence (DNA): TGCGCCAGCAGCTTGGCCGGGACAGGGAACAATGGCTACACCTTC. It is translated as CASSLAGTGNNGYTF. The chain carries TRBV5-1 and TRBJ1-2; the match to TRBD1 covers 9 bases. After removal of 0 bases from V and 6 bases from J, the junction contained 6 bases not matched to a gene. The CDR3 covers 15 residues. Germline CDR1 is SGHRS and CDR2 is YFSETQ.

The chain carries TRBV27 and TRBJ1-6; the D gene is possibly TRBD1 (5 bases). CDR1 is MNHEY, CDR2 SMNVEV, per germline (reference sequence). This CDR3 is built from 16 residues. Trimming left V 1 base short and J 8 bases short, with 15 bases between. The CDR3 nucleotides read TGTGCCAGCAGTTTATTAGAGGGGACTCGGGATTCACCCCTCCACTTT. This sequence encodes CASSLLEGTRDSPLHF.

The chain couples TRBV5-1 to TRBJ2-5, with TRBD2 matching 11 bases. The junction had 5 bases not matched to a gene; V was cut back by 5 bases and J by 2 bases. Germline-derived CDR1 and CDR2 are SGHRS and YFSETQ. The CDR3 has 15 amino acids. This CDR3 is CASRFVAGGQETQYF. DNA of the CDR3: TGCGCCAGCAGATTTGTAGCGGGAGGGCAAGAGACCCAGTACTTC.

In DNA, the CDR3 is TGTGCCAGCAGTCGAGGGGCGGGGGGCTACGAGCAGTACTTC. Protein: CASSRGAGGYEQYF. The chain joins TRBV5-4 to TRBJ2-7; 8 nucleotides align to TRBD2. Germline lookup yields CDR1 SGHNT and CDR2 YYREEE (reference sequence). Germline trimming cut 5 bases from V and 3 bases from J; bases unmatched to any gene: 7. This CDR3 spans 14 amino acids.